These 25 T cell receptor beta chains originate from one sample sequenced in a study of blood T cell repertoires in COVID-19. Profiling relied on immunoSEQ multiplex PCR, and the TCRdb table lists in-frame clones only, not all of them. The sample records over 65,000 clones, around 86% being singletons. Sequenced input: peripheral blood. The source is a human donor in a cohort sampled during active COVID-19.

The chain is built from TRBV2 and TRBJ2-7; TRBD2 is a possible D gene (6 bases). The CDR3 length is 14 residues. The V gene's germline CDR1 is SNHLY and CDR2 FYNNEI. V was pared by 7 bases and J by 6 bases, with 19 bases between. The CDR3 spells CASTIKAGTGEQYF. The CDR3 bases are TGTGCCAGCACAATAAAGGCAGGGACTGGCGAGCAGTACTTC.

This clone came up once. The chain joins TRBV5-6 to TRBJ1-1; TRBD1 agrees at 7 bases. Unmatched junction bases numbered 7, after V lost 4 bases and J lost 1 base. This CDR3 region has 15 residues. CDR1 and CDR2 from the germline V gene are SGHDT and YYEEEE. CDR3 sequence (DNA): TGTGCCAGCAGCGCAGGGGGATTGCAGAACACTGAAGCTTTCTTT. Translated: CASSAGGLQNTEAFF. The whole variable domain, filled in from reference TRBV5-6 and TRBJ1-1, reads DAGVTQSPTHLIKTRGQQVTLRCSPKSGHDTVSWYQQALGQGPQFIFQYYEEEERQRGNFPDRFSGHQFPNYSSELNVNALLLGDSALYLCASSAGGLQNTEAFFGQGTRLTVV.

The CDR3 coding sequence is TGCGCCAGCAGCTTGGAGGGACAGATTAACAATGAGCAGTTCTTC. This gives the protein CASSLEGQINNEQFF. The chain employs TRBV5-1 and TRBJ2-1; the match to TRBD1 covers 7 bases. The CDR3 runs to 15 residues. V dropped 0 bases and J dropped 5; count of bases not matched to a gene: 5. CDR1 is SGHRS and CDR2 is YFSETQ in the germline V gene. Complete variable domain (other parts from reference TRBV5-1 and TRBJ2-1): KAGVTQTPRYLIKTRGQQVTLSCSPISGHRSVSWYQQTPGQGLQFLFEYFSETQRNKGNFPGRFSGRQFSNSRSEMNVSTLELGDSALYLCASSLEGQINNEQFFGPGTRLTVL.

CDR3 protein: CASSPREETQYF. CDR3 nucleotides: TGTGCCAGCAGCCCACGGGAGGAGACCCAGTACTTC. The J gene is TRBJ2-5, the V gene TRBV3-1 (or the pseudogene TRBV3-2); a possible D gene is TRBD2 (6 bases). The CDR3 runs to 12 residues. CDR1 LGHDT and CDR2 YNNKEL come from the germline V gene (reference sequence). Trimming pared 4 bases from V and 5 bases from J, leaving 8 bases between.

The CDR3 DNA is TGTGCCAGTAGACAATTAGGACAGGGATACACCGGGGAGCTGTTTTTT. It is translated as CASRQLGQGYTGELFF. The chain combines TRBV19 with TRBJ2-2; 8 nucleotides align to TRBD1. The germline gives CDR1 LNHDA, CDR2 SQIVND (reference sequence). With 6 bases clipped from V and 3 bases from J, the junction kept 9 bases outside the gene matches. The CDR3 sequence is 16 residues long.

Points on this clone: No DNA is shown, since the ends of the CDR3 on it are uncertain; the CDR3 is the one TCRdb lists. The chain couples TRBV27 to TRBJ1-2; the D call TRBD1 from the table was never checked on the DNA. The CDR3 length equals 16 residues, ends included. The germline V gene has CDR1 MNHEY and CDR2 SMNVEV (reference sequence). CDR3 in amino acids: CASSSSDRAVLGGYTF.

J is TRBJ1-6 and V is TRBV5-6; no definite D call. Per germline, CDR1 SGHDT and CDR2 YYEEEE. V lost 1 base to trimming and J lost 5 bases, with 13 bases between them. This CDR3 is 16 amino acids long. The CDR3 DNA follows: TGTGCCAGCAGCTTGTCTGCCAGGTACAATAATTCACCCCTCCACTTT. Translation: CASSLSARYNNSPLHF.

This rearrangement joins TRBV7-2 to TRBJ2-3, with 7 bases aligning to TRBD2. J gave up 1 base and V 5 bases, and 3 bases lay outside the gene matches. Germline CDR1 reads SGHTA; CDR2 reads FQGNSA. The CDR3 extends over 14 amino acids. Here the CDR3 DNA reads TGTGCCAGCAGCCGGGGGGTGGGCACAGATACGCAGTATTTT. This encodes CASSRGVGTDTQYF.

This clone was detected a few times. V is TRBV6-2 or TRBV6-3 and J is TRBJ1-1; D is perhaps TRBD1 (6 bases). CDR1 is MNHEY and CDR2 is SVGEGT in the germline V gene. The V gene lost 3 bases and the J gene lost 2 bases, with 10 bases spanning the gap. The CDR3 runs to 14 residues. This CDR3 reads CASSYYRVNTEAFF. The CDR3 DNA follows: TGTGCCAGCAGTTATTACAGGGTAAACACTGAAGCTTTCTTT.

This chain uses TRBV5-8 with TRBJ2-2; 9 bases align to TRBD2. The CDR3 is made up of 15 amino acids. Germline CDR1 is SGHTS and CDR2 is YDEGEE. The J segment lost 2 bases and the V segment lost 7 bases, leaving 6 bases of the junction unmatched. CDR3 sequence (DNA): TGTGCCAGCCAGCGGGGGGCGGTAAACACCGGGGAGCTGTTTTTT. Translating gives CASQRGAVNTGELFF. Supplemented by reference TRBV5-8 and TRBJ2-2, the full variable domain reads EAGVTQSPTHLIKTRGQQATLRCSPISGHTSVYWYQQALGLGLQFLLWYDEGEERNRGNFPPRFSGRQFPNYSSELNVNALELEDSALYLCASQRGAVNTGELFFGEGSRLTVL.

This chain links TRBV9 with TRBJ2-7, with 7 bases aligning to TRBD1. CDR3 length: 15 amino acids. V gave up 0 bases and J gave up 3 bases; unmatched junction bases: 6. Per germline, CDR1 SGDLS and CDR2 YYNGEE. For the CDR3, the DNA is TGTGCCAGCAGCGTAGCCCCGGACAGGTTCTACGAGCAGTACTTC. It specifies CASSVAPDRFYEQYF. The variable domain in full, with the rest retrieved from reference TRBV9 and TRBJ2-7, is DSGVTQTPKHLITATGQRVTLRCSPRSGDLSVYWYQQSLDQGLQFLIQYYNGEERAKGNILERFSAQQFPDLHSELNLSSLELGDSALYFCASSVAPDRFYEQYFGPGTRLTVT.

The rearrangement uses TRBV2 and TRBJ2-3; no clear D. Per germline, CDR1 SNHLY and CDR2 FYNNEI. The CDR3 has 15 amino acids. V was trimmed by 6 bases and J by 0 bases, leaving 13 bases between them. The CDR3 bases are TGTGCCAGCAGATCGCGCCCTTTTAGCACAGATACGCAGTATTTT. This translates into CASRSRPFSTDTQYF.

This clone appeared once. CDR3 sequence: CASRTGVSGNTIYF. As DNA, the CDR3 is TGCGCCAGCAGGACAGGCGTCTCTGGAAACACCATATATTTT. The chain combines TRBV5-1 with TRBJ1-3; a weak D match, TRBD1 (6 bases). The germline CDR1 and CDR2 sequences are SGHRS and YFSETQ. The ends were cut back, 5 bases at V and 0 bases at J, with 9 bases in the middle. CDR3 size: 14 residues.

The genes are TRBV6-5 and TRBJ1-6; 10 nucleotides agree with TRBD1. V shed 8 bases and J 2 bases; nucleotides not matched to a gene: 0. The V gene's germline CDR1 is MNHEY and CDR2 SVGAGI. This CDR3 is 14 amino acids long. The CDR3 is CASGTGAYNSPLHF. CDR3 DNA: TGTGCCAGCGGGACAGGGGCCTATAATTCACCCCTCCACTTT.

The chain combines TRBV18 with TRBJ1-5; D uncertain. The CDR3 is 14 residues long. The germline V gene has CDR1 KGHSH and CDR2 LQKENI. Between the trimmed V and J ends, which lost 4 bases and 2 bases, there was a span of 9 bases. CDR3 bases: TGTGCCAGCTCACAGGAGGAAGGCAATCAGCCCCAGCATTTT. Residues: CASSQEEGNQPQHF.

The chain employs TRBV19 and TRBJ1-4; D is undetermined. The germline gives CDR1 LNHDA, CDR2 SQIVND (reference sequence). This CDR3 region has 13 residues. V gave up 7 bases and J gave up 3 bases, with 9 bases separating them. The CDR3 sequence: CASNTRANEKLFF. CDR3 in DNA: TGTGCCAGTAATACACGGGCTAATGAAAAACTGTTTTTT.

This clone was observed once. The chain combines TRBV9 with TRBJ2-3; 7 nucleotides line up with TRBD1. The germline CDR1 and CDR2 sequences are SGDLS and YYNGEE. After removal of 4 bases from V and 0 bases from J, the junction contained 8 bases not matched to a gene. There are 16 residues in the CDR3. CDR3 region: CASSRRTGYSTDTQYF. As DNA, the CDR3 is TGTGCCAGCAGCAGGCGGACAGGCTATAGCACAGATACGCAGTATTTT. Filled out from reference TRBV9 and TRBJ2-3, the complete variable domain reads DSGVTQTPKHLITATGQRVTLRCSPRSGDLSVYWYQQSLDQGLQFLIQYYNGEERAKGNILERFSAQQFPDLHSELNLSSLELGDSALYFCASSRRTGYSTDTQYFGPGTRLTVL.

This chain joins TRBV19 and TRBJ1-4; maybe TRBD1 (5 bases). Germline V gives CDR1 LNHDA, CDR2 SQIVND (reference sequence). CDR3 size: 16 residues. The V gene lost 4 bases and the J gene lost 10 bases, with 22 bases spanning the gap. CDR3 DNA: TGTGCCAGTAGTACCAGACAGTCCTCACGGCCAGTAAAACTGTTTTTT. Translated, it gives CASSTRQSSRPVKLFF.

CDR3: CASSPLASAEGAKNIQYF. CDR3 sequence (DNA): TGTGCCAGCTCACCACTGGCCTCGGCGGAGGGTGCCAAAAACATTCAGTACTTC. The rearrangement joins TRBV18 to TRBJ2-4, with a tentative D call TRBD2 (6 bases). The CDR3 is 18 residues long. The V end lost 1 base, the J end lost 1 base, and 17 bases lay between the germline ends. CDR1 is KGHSH, CDR2 LQKENI, per germline.

CDR3 region: CASSETGGKNIQYF. As DNA, the CDR3 is TGCGCCAGCAGTGAGACGGGGGGGAAAAACATTCAGTACTTC. The V call is TRBV10-2, the J call TRBJ2-4; 8 bases are a match to TRBD2. Germline V gives CDR1 WSHSY, CDR2 SAAADI. CDR3 size: 14 residues. V lost 2 bases, J lost 4 bases, and 1 base stayed unmatched.

This clone occurred once. The chain is built from TRBV11-2 and TRBJ2-1, with a possible D match to TRBD2 (6 bases). The CDR3 has 16 amino acids. The ends were cut back, 2 bases at V and 8 bases at J, with 19 bases in the middle. Germline V gene data show CDR1 as SGHAT and CDR2 as FQNNGV. The chain's CDR3 is CASSLFIPQGGDEQFF. The CDR3 DNA reads as TGTGCCAGCAGCTTATTTATCCCGCAGGGAGGAGATGAGCAGTTCTTC.

The rearrangement joins TRBV6-5 to TRBJ2-1, with D perhaps TRBD2 (6 bases). V was pared by 7 bases and J by 2 bases, with 9 bases between. Looked up from germline, CDR1 is MNHEY and CDR2 is SVGAGI. The CDR3 is made up of 13 amino acids. CDR3 residues: CASTPGAYNEQFF. The DNA for the CDR3 is TGTGCCAGCACCCCGGGGGCCTACAATGAGCAGTTCTTC.

The chain has TRBV11-2 and TRBJ1-1; D is unresolved. The ends were cut back, 3 bases at V and 10 bases at J, with 18 bases in the middle. Germline V gives CDR1 SGHAT, CDR2 FQNNGV. The CDR3 consists of 14 residues. The CDR3 region is CASSFGQAGYGAFF. The CDR3 nucleotides read TGTGCCAGCAGCTTTGGCCAGGCGGGTTATGGAGCTTTCTTT.

The rearrangement uses TRBV7-8 and TRBJ2-2; no definite D call. The germline V gene has CDR1 SGHVS and CDR2 FQNEAQ. This CDR3 comprises 14 residues. Trimming pared 4 bases from V and 7 bases from J, leaving 13 bases between. CDR3 in DNA: TGTGCCAGCAGCTCGGCGACCCGGGTCGGGGAGCTGTTTTTT. It specifies CASSSATRVGELFF.

The CDR3 DNA reads as TGTGCCAGCAGCATCAGGGAAGATACGCAGTATTTT. Its protein is CASSIREDTQYF. The chain couples TRBV7-2 to TRBJ2-3; D might be TRBD1 (5 bases). Germline V lookup: CDR1 SGHTA, CDR2 FQGNSA. CDR3 size: 12 residues. V gave up 5 bases and J gave up 5 bases, with 8 bases separating them.